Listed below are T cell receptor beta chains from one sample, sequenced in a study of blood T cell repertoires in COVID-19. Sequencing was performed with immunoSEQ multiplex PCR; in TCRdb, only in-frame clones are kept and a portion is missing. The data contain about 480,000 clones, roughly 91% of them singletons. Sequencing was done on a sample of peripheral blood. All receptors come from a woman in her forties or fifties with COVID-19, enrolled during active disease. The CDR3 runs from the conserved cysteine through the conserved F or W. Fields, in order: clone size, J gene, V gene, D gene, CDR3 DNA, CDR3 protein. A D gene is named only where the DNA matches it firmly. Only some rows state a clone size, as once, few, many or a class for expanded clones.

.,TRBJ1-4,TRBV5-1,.,TGCGCCAGCAGCTTGCAGGGCGACGCAACTAATGAAAAACTGTTTTTT,CASSLQGDATNEKLFF
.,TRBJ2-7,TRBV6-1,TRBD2,TGTGCCAGCAGTGAACCGGGGGTAGCGGGTTGGCACGAGCAGTACTTC,CASSEPGVAGWHEQYF
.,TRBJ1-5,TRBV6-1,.,TGTGCCAGCAGTGAAGTGAGAGAGCCCCAGCATTTT,CASSEVREPQHF
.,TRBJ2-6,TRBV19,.,TGTGCCAGTAGTAATGCAGGATACTCTGGGGCCAACGTCCTGACTTTC,CASSNAGYSGANVLTF
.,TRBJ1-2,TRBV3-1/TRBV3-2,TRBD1,TGTGCCAGCAGCCCCACCGGACAGGGGTTGCCCCCCTATGGCTACACCTTC,CASSPTGQGLPPYGYTF
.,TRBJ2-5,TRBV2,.,TGTGCCAGCAAGGGTATAGGAGGAGAGACCCAGTACTTC,CASKGIGGETQYF
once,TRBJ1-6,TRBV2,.,TGTGCCAGCAGCCTCCGGGACACTTCACCCCTCCACTTT,CASSLRDTSPLHF
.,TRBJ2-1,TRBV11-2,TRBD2,TGTGCCAGCAGCTTAGGGGCGGGGGTGGTCTACAATGAGCAGTTCTTC,CASSLGAGVVYNEQFF
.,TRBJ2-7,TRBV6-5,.,TGTGCCAGCACCCAACTGCCCCCTTACGAGCAGTACTTC,CASTQLPPYEQYF
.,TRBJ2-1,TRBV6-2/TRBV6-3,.,TGTGCCAGCAGTTACTCCGGCAGGGGCTGGAAGGAGCAGTTCTTC,CASSYSGRGWKEQFF
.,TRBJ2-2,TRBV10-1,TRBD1,TGCGCCAGCAGTGACCCGGGACAGGGGTTGGGCGGGGAGCTGTTTTTT,CASSDPGQGLGGELFF
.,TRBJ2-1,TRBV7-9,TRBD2,TGTGCCAGCAGCCCTCACGGCGGGCGGGGGGTCAATGAGCAGTTCTTC,CASSPHGGRGVNEQFF
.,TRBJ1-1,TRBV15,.,TGTGCCACCAGCAGAACAAACACTGAAGCTTTCTTT,CATSRTNTEAFF
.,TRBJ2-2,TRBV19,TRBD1,TGTGCCAGTAGTTCGACAGGGGGTGTTAACGGGGAGCTGTTTTTT,CASSSTGGVNGELFF
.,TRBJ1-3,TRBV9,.,TGTGCCAGCAGCGTAGGTCTGGGGAGCTCTGGAAACACCATATATTTT,CASSVGLGSSGNTIYF
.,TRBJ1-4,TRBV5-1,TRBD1,TGCGCCAGCAGCTTTACAGGGGTTAATGAAAAACTGTTTTTT,CASSFTGVNEKLFF
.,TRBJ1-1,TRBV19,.,TGTGCCAGTAGTATAAGGGTAGGGGCGCTATGGGTCATGAACACTGAAGCTTTCTTT,CASSIRVGALWVMNTEAFF
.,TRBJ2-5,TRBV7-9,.,TGTGCCAGCAGCTCCTATGGGTCAGGAGAGACCCAGTACTTC,CASSSYGSGETQYF
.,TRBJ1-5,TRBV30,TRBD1,TGTGCCTGGAGTGTTGGGACAGAGAATCAGCCCCAGCATTTT,CAWSVGTENQPQHF
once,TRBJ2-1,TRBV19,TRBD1,TGTGCCAGTAGTCCTTACGAAGGGGGCGTATCAAATGAGCAGTTCTTC,CASSPYEGGVSNEQFF
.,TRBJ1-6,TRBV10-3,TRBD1,TGTGCCATCAGGGGGACAGGGGAGAATTCACCCCTCCACTTT,CAIRGTGENSPLHF
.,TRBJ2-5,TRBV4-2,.,TGTGCCAGCAGCCAAGAGCTTCTAGCGCAAGAGACCCAGTACTTC,CASSQELLAQETQYF
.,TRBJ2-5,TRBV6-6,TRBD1,TGTGCCAGCAGTCGAACAGGGGTTGGGCGACAAGAGACCCAGTACTTC,CASSRTGVGRQETQYF
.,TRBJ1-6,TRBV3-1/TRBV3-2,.,TGTGCCAGCAGCCAAGTGACCCAAGGGGATTCACCCCTCCACTTT,CASSQVTQGDSPLHF
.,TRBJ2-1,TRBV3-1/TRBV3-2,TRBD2,TGTGCCAGCAGCCAAGATAGCGGGGGTTACAATGAGCAGTTCTTC,CASSQDSGGYNEQFF
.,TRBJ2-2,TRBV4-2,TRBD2,TGTGCCAGCAGCCAAGGAAAGGGAGCGGGGGTCCTTGCCGGGGAGCTGTTTTTT,CASSQGKGAGVLAGELFF
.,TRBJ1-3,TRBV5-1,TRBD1,TGCGCCAGCAGCTTCGGACAGGGCGAGGACACCATATATTTT,CASSFGQGEDTIYF
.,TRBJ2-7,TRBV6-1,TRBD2,TGTGCCAGCAGTGAAGTATCAAGGGACTACTACGAGCAGTACTTC,CASSEVSRDYYEQYF
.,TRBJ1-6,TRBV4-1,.,TGCGCCAGCAGCCAAGACAGCTATAATTCACCCCTCCACTTT,CASSQDSYNSPLHF
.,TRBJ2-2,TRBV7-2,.,TGTGCCAGCAGCCCTCTATTGTACACCGGGGAGCTGTTTTTT,CASSPLLYTGELFF
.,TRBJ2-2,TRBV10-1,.,TGCGCCAGCACCCAGACTTTAACCGGGGAGCTGTTTTTT,CASTQTLTGELFF
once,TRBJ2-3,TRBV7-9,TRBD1,TGTGCCAGCAGCCGTGCAGACAGGGCTAGCACAGATACGCAGTATTTT,CASSRADRASTDTQYF
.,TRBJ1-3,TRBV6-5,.,TGTGCCAGCAGTACCGACAGAAGCTCTGGAAACACCATATATTTT,CASSTDRSSGNTIYF
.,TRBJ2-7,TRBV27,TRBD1,TGTGCCAGCAGTTTCCGACAGGGGTACTCCTACGAGCAGTACTTC,CASSFRQGYSYEQYF
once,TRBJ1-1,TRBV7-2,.,TGTGCCAGCAGCTTAGCGATGGCAGGGGCGAACACTGAAGCTTTCTTT,CASSLAMAGANTEAFF
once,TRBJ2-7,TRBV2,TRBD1,TGTGCCAGCAGTGACAAACAGGGGGCTCCCTACGAGCAGTACTTC,CASSDKQGAPYEQYF
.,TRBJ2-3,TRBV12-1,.,TGTGCCAGCAGCTTTGATGGGCAGCGGGGACTCACAGATACGCAGTATTTT,CASSFDGQRGLTDTQYF
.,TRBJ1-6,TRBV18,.,TGTGCCAGCTCACCGGAGACAGGATTGGGTTCACCCCTCCACTTT,CASSPETGLGSPLHF
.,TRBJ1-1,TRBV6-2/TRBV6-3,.,TGTGCCAGCAGTTACGAGGCTGAAGCTTTCTTT,CASSYEAEAFF
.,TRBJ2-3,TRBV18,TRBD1,TGTGCCAGCTCATTGAATAACAGGGGGGATACGCAGTATTTT,CASSLNNRGDTQYF
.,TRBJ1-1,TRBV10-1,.,TGCGCCAGCAGCTATTCAGGGAACACTGAAGCTTTCTTT,CASSYSGNTEAFF
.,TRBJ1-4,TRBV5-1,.,TGCGCCAGCAGCGTGACAGGCGAACGAAATGAAAAACTGTTTTTT,CASSVTGERNEKLFF
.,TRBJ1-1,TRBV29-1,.,TGCAGCGTTGGGCGGGGTGGGGAAGCTTTCTTT,CSVGRGGEAFF
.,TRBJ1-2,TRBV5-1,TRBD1,TGCGCCAGCAGCTTGGACGGACAGGGGCGCTATGGCTACACCTTC,CASSLDGQGRYGYTF
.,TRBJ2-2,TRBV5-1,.,TGCGCCAGCAGCTTGGGACTAGTAAGGGAGGACGGGGAGCTGTTTTTT,CASSLGLVREDGELFF
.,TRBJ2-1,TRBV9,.,TGTGCCAGCAGCGTAGTGACAGGTAGGGATGAGCAGTTCTTC,CASSVVTGRDEQFF
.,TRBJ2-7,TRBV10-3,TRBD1,TGTGCCATCAGCACCGGGACAGGGGAACACTTGGGTCCGTACGAGCAGTACTTC,CAISTGTGEHLGPYEQYF